This T cell receptor beta chain was captured in a study of naive and memory T cell subsets. The length of the CDR3 is 14 residues. The germline V gene encodes CDR1 SGHTA and CDR2 FQGNSA. Trimming took 4 bases from V and 3 from J; bases not matched to a gene: 4. An equimolar mix of two oligonucleotides served as the beta constant-region primer for TRBC1 and TRBC2. Each CDR3 protein is one row after TCRdb ran MiXCR on the UMI-ligation and nested PCR reads. The sample yields 130,000 to 150,000 distinct CDR3 sequences, about 17% seen once. This clonotype was detected a few times. Sequenced: naive CD4+ T cells from blood. The TCR sequence derives from a human donor in good health. The chain uses TRBV7-2 and TRBJ2-7; 9 nucleotides line up with TRBD1. The CDR3 sequence: CASSYQTGGYEQYF. CDR3 in DNA: TGTGCCAGCAGCTACCAGACAGGGGGCTACGAGCAGTACTTC.